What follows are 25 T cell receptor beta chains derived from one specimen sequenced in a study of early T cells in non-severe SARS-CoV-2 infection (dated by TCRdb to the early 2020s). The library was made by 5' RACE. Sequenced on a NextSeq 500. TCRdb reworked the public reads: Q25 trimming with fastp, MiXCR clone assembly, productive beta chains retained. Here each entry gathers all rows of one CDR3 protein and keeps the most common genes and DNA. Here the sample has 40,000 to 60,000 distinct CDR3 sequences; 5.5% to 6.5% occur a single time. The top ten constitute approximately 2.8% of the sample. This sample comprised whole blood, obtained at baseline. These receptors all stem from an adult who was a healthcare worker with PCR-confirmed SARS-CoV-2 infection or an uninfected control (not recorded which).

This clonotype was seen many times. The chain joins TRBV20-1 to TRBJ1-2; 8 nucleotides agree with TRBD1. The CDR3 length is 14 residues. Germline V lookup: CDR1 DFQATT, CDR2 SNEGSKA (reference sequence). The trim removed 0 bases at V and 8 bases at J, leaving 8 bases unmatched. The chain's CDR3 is CSAREGQGFGGYTF. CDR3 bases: TGCAGTGCTAGAGAAGGACAGGGTTTCGGAGGCTACACCTTC.

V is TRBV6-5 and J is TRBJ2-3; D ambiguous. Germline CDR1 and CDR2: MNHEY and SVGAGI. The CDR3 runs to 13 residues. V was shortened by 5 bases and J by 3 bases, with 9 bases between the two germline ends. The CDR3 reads CASSNDWTDTQYF. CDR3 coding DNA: TGTGCCAGCAGTAATGACTGGACAGATACGCAGTATTTT.

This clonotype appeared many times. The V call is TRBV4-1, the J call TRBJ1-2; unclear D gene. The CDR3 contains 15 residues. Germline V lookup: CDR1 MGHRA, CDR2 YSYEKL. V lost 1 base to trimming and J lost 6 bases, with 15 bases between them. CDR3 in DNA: TGCGCCAGCAGCCAAGGCCCCGAGAGATGGGATGGCTACACCTTC. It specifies CASSQGPERWDGYTF.

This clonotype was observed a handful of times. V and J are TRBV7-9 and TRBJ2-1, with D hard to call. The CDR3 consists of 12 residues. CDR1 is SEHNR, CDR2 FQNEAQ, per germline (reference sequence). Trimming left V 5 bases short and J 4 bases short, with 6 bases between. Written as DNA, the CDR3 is TGTGCCAGCAGCCCCGAGTACAATGAGCAGTTCTTC. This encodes CASSPEYNEQFF.

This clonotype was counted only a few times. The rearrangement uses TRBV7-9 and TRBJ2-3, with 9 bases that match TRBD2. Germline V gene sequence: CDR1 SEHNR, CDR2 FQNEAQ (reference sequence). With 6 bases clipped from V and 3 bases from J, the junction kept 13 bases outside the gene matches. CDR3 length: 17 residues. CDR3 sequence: CASRPPAGGSSTDTQYF. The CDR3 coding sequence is TGTGCCAGCAGACCGCCAGCGGGGGGCTCGAGTACAGATACGCAGTATTTT.

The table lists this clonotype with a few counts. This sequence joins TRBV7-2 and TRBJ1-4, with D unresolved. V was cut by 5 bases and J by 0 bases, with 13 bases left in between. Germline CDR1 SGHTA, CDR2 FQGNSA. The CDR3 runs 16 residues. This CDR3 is CASSRVGSSTNEKLFF. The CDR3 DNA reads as TGTGCCAGCAGCCGTGTTGGGAGTTCAACTAATGAAAAACTGTTTTTT.

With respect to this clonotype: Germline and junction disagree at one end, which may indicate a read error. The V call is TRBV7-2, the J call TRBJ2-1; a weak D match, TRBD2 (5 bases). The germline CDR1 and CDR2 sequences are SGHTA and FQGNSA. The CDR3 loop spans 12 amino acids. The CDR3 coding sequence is TGTGCCAGCAGCTTAGATGGCGGTGGCGGGCTCTTC. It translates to CASSLDGGGGLF.

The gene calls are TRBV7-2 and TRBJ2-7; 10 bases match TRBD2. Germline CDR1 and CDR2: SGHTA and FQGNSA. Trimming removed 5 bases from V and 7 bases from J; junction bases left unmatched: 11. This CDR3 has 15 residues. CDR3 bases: TGTGCCAGCAGCCTCAGCGGGGGGGCCCTCGGGGAGCAGTACTTC. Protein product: CASSLSGGALGEQYF.

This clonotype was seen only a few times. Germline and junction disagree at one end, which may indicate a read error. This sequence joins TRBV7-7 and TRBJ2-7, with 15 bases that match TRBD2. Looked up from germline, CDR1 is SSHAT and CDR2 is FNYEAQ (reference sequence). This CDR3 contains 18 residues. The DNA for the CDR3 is TGTGCTAGCAGCTTAGCAAGGTGGACTAGCGGGGGGGTCCACGAGCAGTACTTC. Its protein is CASSLARWTSGGVHEQYF. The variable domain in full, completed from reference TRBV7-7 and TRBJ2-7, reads GAGVSQSPRYKVTKRGQDVTLRCDPISSHATLYWYQQALGQGPEFLTYFNYEAQPDKSGLPSDRFSAERPEGSISTLTIQRTEQRDSAMYRCASSLARWTSGGVHEQYFGPGTRLTVT.

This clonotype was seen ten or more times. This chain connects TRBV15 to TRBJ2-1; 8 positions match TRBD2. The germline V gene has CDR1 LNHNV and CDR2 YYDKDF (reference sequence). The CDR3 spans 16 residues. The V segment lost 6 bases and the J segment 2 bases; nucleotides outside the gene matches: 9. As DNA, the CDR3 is TGTGCCACCAGAACCATAGCGGGGTCCGCCTACAATGAGCAGTTCTTC. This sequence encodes CATRTIAGSAYNEQFF.

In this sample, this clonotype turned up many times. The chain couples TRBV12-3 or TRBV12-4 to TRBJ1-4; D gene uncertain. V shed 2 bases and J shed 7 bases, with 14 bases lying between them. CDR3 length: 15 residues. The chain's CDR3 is CASSLLGPIGEKLFF. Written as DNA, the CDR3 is TGTGCCAGCAGTTTACTCGGCCCTATTGGTGAAAAACTGTTTTTT.

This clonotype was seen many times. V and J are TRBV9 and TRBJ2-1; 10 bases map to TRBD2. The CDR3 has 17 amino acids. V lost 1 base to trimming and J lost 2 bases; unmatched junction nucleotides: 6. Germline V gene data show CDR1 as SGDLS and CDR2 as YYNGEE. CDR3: CASSVRRAGGPYNEQFF. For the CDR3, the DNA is TGTGCCAGCAGCGTAAGACGAGCGGGGGGGCCCTACAATGAGCAGTTCTTC.

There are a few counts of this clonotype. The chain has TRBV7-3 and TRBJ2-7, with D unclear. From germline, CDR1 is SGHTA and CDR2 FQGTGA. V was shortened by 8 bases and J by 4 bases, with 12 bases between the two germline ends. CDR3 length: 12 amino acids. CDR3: CASGSGTYEQYF. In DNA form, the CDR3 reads TGTGCCAGCGGTTCAGGTACATACGAGCAGTACTTC.

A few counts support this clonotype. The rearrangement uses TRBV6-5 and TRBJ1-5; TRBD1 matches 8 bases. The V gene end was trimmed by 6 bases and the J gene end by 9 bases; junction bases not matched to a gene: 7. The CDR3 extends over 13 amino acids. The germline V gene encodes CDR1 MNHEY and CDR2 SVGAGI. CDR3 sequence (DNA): TGTGCCAGCAGAGGACAGGGAGTAGGGCCCCAGCATTTT. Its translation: CASRGQGVGPQHF.

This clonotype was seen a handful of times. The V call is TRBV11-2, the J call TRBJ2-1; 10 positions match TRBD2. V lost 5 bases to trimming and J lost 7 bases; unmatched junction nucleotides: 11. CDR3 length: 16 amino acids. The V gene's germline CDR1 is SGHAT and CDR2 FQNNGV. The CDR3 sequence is CASSPPASGGANEQFF. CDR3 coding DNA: TGTGCCAGCAGCCCGCCGGCCAGCGGGGGGGCAAATGAGCAGTTCTTC.

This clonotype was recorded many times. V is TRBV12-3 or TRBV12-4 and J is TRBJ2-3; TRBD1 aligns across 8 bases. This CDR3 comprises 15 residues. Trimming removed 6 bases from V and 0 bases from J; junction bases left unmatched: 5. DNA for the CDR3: TGTGCCAGCAGCCGCGGACAGGGTAGCACAGATACGCAGTATTTT. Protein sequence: CASSRGQGSTDTQYF.

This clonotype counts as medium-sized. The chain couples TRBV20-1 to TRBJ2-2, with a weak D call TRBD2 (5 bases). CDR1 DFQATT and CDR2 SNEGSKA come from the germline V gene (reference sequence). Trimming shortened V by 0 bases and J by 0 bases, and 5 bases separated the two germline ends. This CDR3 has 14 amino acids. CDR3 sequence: CSARDSANTGELFF. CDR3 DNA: TGCAGTGCTAGAGATAGCGCGAACACCGGGGAGCTGTTTTTT.

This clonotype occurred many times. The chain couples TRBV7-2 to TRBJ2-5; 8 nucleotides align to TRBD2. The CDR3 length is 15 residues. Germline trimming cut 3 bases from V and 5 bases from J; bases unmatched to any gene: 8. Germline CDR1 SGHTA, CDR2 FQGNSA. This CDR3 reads CASSLSGGSRETQYF. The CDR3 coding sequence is TGTGCCAGCAGCTTGAGCGGGGGAAGTAGGGAGACCCAGTACTTC.

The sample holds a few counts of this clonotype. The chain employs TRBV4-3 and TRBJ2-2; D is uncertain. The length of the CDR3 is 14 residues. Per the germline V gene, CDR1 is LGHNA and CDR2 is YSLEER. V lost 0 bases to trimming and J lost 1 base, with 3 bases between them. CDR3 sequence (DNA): TGCGCCAGCAGCCAAGATCGGAACACCGGGGAGCTGTTTTTT. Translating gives CASSQDRNTGELFF.

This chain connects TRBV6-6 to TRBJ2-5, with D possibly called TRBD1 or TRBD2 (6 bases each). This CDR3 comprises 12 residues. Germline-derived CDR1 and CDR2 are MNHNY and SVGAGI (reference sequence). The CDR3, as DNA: TGTGCTGGAGGGGGGCTACGGGAGACCCAGTACTTC. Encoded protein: CAGGGLRETQYF.

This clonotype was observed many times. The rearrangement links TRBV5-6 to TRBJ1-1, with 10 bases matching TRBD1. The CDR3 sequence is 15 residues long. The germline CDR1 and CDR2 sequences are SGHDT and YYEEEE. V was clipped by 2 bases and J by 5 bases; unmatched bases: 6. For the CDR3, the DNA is TGTGCCAGCAGCTTTTACGGACAGGGGGAAACTGAAGCTTTCTTT. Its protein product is CASSFYGQGETEAFF.

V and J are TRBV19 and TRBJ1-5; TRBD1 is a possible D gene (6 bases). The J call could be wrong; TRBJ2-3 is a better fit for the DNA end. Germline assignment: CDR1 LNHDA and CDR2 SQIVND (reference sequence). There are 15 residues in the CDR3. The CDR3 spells CASSRDTGRGQPQYF. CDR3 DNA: TGTGCCAGTAGTCGGGACACAGGACGAGGGCAGCCCCAGTATTTT.

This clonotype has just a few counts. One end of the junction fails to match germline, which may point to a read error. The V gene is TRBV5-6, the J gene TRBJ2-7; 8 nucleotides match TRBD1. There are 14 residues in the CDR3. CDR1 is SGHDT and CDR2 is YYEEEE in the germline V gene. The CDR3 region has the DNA TGTGCCAGCAGCCTGGGACAGGCCGTCTACGAGCGGTACTTC. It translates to CASSLGQAVYERYF.

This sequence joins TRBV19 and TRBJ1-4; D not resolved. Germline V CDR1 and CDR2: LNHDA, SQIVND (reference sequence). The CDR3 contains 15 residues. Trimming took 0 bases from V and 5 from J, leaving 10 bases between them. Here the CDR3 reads CASSIDGGENEKLFF. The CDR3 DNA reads TGTGCCAGTAGTATAGATGGCGGTGAGAATGAAAAACTGTTTTTT.

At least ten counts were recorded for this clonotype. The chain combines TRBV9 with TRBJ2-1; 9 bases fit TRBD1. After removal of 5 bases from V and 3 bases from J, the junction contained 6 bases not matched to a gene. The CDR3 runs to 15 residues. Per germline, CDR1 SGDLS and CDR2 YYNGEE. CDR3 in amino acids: CASSEGQGLYNEQFF. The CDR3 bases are TGTGCCAGCAGTGAGGGACAGGGCCTCTACAATGAGCAGTTCTTC.